This T cell receptor (beta chain) originates from a study of T cells in Graves' hyperthyroidism and ophthalmopathy. V shed 8 bases and J 6 bases; nucleotides not matched to a gene: 13. Germline V lookup: CDR1 MNHNS, CDR2 SASEGT. There are 16 residues in the CDR3. Amplification of TCR beta CDR3 regions used RNA as the template. HTBI primers were employed in a first-round RT-PCR of the TCR CDR3. Via MiXCR, TCRdb re-called the multiplex PCR reads, giving one row per CDR3 protein. The top ten clones hold about an eighth of a sample with hundreds of thousands of distinct CDR3 sequences, more than 14% of them seen once. Fresh peripheral blood, roughly 9.8 ml of it, supplied the PBMCs.

The clonotype was recovered from a woman aged 50 to 65 with Graves' ophthalmopathy. The specimen sequenced was blood. The gene calls are TRBV6-1 and TRBJ2-2; 9 nucleotides agree with TRBD1. In DNA form, the CDR3 reads TGTGCCAGCGGATCGAGGGACAGGGATGTGGCCGGGGAGCTGTTTTTT. Amino acid sequence: CASGSRDRDVAGELFF.